This TCR beta chain was obtained from a study of T cells in Graves' hyperthyroidism and ophthalmopathy. Amplification of TCR beta CDR3 regions was performed using RNA transcripts as template. First-round RT-PCR targeting the TCR CDR3 was performed with the HTBI primer set. TCRdb called the multiplex PCR reads again in MiXCR, with one record for every CDR3 protein. Of approximately 590,000 distinct CDR3 sequences in the sample, 15% to 19% were seen once. CDR3 length equals 16 residues. Germline V gene data show CDR1 as SEHNR and CDR2 as FQNEAQ (reference sequence). V lost 4 bases and J 4 bases, leaving 18 bases between the germline ends. A few counts support this clonotype. Calling Graves' hyperthyroidism stable meant ophthalmopathy did not progress within 18 months. Patients with uncontrolled infections, other autoimmune diseases, pregnancy or lactation were excluded. The diagnostic basis comprised clinical symptoms, serum thyroxine and TRAb, thyroid ultrasound and orbital computed tomography. Using about 10 ml of fresh peripheral blood, PBMCs were prepared.

The V call is TRBV7-9, the J call TRBJ2-3, with D unresolved. What was sequenced was blood. This sequence originates from a woman aged 25 to 39 with Graves' hyperthyroidism. The CDR3 coding sequence is TGTGCCAGCAGCTCGATTCCGGCTTTAGCCGCAGATACGCAGTATTTT. Protein product: CASSSIPALAADTQYF. The full variable domain, its missing parts supplied by reference TRBV7-9 and TRBJ2-3, is DTGVSQNPRHKITKRGQNVTFRCDPISEHNRLYWYRQTLGQGPEFLTYFQNEAQLEKSRLLSDRFSAERPKGSFSTLEIQRTEQGDSAMYLCASSSIPALAADTQYFGPGTRLTVL.